Given below is one T cell receptor (beta chain) in context. Relative to the germline gene, one junction end is altered; a read error may explain this. Germline lookup yields CDR1 SSHAT and CDR2 FNYEAQ (reference sequence). The CDR3 length is 15 residues. The table came from immunoSEQ multiplex PCR; TCRdb's copy has only in-frame clones and leaves some out. The repertoire consists of roughly 72,000 clones, with roughly 90% occurring once and the leading ten covering 0.7% to 0.9%. This entry belongs to a study of T cell changes during pregnancy in multiple sclerosis. The rearrangement links TRBV7-7 to TRBJ2-1; TRBD1 aligns across 8 bases. Sequencing used peripheral blood, obtained in the first trimester of pregnancy. The source of this sequence is a female donor in good health, enrolled as a control in a pregnancy study. Written as DNA, the CDR3 is TGTGCTAGCAGCTTACTGGGCCAGGGGGCTAATGAGCAGTTCTTC. Protein: CASSLLGQGANEQFF.